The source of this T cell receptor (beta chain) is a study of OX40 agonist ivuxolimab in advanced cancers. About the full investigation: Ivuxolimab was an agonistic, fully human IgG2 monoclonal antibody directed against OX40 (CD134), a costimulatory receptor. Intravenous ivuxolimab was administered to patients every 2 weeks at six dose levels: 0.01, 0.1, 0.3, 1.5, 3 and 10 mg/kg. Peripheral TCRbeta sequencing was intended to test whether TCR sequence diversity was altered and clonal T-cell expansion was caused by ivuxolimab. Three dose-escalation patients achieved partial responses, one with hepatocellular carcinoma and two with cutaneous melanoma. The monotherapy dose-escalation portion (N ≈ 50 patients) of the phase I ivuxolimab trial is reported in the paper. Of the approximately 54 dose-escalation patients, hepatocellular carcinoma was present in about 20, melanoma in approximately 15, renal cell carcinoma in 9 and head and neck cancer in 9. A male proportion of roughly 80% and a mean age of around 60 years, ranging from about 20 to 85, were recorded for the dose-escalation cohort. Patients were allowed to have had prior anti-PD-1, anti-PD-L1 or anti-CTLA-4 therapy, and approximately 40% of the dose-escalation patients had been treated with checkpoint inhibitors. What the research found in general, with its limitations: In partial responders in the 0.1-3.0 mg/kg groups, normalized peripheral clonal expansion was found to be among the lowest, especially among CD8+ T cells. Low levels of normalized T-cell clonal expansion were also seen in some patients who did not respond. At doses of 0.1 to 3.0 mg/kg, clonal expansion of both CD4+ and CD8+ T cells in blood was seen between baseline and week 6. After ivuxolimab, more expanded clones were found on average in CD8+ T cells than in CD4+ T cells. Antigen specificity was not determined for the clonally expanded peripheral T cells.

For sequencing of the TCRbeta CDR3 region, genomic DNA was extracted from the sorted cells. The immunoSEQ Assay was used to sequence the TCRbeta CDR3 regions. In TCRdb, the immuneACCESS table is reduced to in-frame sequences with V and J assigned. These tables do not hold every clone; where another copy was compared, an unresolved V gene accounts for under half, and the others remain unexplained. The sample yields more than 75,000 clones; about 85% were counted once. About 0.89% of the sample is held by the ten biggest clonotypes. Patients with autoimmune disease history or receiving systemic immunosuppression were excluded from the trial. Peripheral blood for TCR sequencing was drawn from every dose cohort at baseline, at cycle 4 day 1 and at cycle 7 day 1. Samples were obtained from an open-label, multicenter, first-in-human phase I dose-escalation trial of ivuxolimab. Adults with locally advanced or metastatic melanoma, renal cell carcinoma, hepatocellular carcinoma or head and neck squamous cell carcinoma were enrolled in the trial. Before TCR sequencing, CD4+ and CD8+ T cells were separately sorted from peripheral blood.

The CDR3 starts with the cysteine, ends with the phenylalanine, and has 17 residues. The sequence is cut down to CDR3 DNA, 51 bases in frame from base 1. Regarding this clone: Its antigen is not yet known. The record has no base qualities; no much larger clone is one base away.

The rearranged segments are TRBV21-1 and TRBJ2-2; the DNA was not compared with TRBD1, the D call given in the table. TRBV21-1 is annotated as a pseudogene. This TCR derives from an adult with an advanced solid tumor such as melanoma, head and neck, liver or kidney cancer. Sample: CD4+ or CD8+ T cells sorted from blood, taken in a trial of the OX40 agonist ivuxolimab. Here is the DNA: TGTGCCAGCAGCAAAAAAAAGGGACAGGACATCGGCGGGGAGCTGTTTTTT. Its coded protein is CASSKKKGQDIGGELFF.